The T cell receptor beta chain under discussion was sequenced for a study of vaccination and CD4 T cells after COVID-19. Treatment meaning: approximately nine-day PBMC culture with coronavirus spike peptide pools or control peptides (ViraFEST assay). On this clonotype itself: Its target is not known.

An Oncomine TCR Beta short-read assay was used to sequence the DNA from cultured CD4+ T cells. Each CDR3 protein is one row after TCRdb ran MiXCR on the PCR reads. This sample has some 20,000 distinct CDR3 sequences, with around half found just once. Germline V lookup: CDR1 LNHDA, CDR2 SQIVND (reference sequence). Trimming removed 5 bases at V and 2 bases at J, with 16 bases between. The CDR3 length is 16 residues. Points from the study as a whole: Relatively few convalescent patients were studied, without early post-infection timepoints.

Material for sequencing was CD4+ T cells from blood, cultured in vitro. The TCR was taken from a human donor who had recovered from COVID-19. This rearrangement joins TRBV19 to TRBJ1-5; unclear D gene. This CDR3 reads CASSDLWTPGNQPQHF. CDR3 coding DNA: TGTGCCAGTAGTGACTTATGGACTCCAGGCAATCAGCCCCAGCATTTT.